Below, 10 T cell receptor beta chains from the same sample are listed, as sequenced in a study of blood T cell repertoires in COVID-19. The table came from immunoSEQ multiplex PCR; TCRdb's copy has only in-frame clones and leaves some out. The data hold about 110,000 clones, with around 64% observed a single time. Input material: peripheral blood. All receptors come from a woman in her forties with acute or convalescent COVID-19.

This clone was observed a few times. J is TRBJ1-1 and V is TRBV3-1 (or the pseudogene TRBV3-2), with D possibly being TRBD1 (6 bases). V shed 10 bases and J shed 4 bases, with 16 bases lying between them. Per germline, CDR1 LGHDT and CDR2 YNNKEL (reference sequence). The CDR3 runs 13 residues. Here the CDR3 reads CATNNLGATEAFF. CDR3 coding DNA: TGTGCCACCAATAACTTGGGGGCCACTGAAGCTTTCTTT.

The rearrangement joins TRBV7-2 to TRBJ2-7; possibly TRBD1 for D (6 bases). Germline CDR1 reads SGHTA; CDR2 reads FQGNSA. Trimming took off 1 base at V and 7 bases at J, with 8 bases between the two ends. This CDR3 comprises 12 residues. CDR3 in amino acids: CASSLDRVEQYF. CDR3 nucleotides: TGTGCCAGCAGCTTAGACAGGGTTGAGCAGTACTTC. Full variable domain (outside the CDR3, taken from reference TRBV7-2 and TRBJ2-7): GAGVSQSPSNKVTEKGKDVELRCDPISGHTALYWYRQSLGQGLEFLIYFQGNSAPDKSGLPSDRFSAERTGGSVSTLTIQRTQQEDSAVYLCASSLDRVEQYFGPGTRLTVT.

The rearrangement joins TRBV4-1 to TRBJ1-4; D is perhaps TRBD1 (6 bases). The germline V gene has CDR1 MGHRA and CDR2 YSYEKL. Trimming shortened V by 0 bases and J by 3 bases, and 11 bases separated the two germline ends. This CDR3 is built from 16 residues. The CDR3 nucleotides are TGCGCCAGCAGCCAAGATCGAAAGGGGGCTAATGAAAAACTGTTTTTT. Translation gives CASSQDRKGANEKLFF.

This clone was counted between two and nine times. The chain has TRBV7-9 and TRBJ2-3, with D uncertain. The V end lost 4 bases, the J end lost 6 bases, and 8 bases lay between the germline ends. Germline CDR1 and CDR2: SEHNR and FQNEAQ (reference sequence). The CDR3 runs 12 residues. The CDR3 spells CASSSPADTQYF. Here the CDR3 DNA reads TGTGCCAGCAGCTCCCCCGCGGATACGCAGTATTTT. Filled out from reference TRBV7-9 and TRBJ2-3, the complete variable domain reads DTGVSQNPRHKITKRGQNVTFRCDPISEHNRLYWYRQTLGQGPEFLTYFQNEAQLEKSRLLSDRFSAERPKGSFSTLEIQRTEQGDSAMYLCASSSPADTQYFGPGTRLTVL.

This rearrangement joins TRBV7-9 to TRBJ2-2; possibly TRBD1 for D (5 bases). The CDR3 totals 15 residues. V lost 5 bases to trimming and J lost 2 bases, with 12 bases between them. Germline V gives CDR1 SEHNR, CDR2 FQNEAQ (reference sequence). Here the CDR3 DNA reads TGTGCCAGCAGCCACAATCAGGGTAACACCGGGGAGCTGTTTTTT. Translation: CASSHNQGNTGELFF.

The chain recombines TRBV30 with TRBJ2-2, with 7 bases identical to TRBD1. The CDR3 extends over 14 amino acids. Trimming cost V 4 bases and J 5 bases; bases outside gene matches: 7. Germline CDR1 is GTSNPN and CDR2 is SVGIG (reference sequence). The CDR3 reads CAWKASGGTGELFF. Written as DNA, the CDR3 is TGTGCCTGGAAAGCGTCAGGGGGAACCGGGGAGCTGTTTTTT. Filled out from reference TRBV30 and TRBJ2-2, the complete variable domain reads SQTIHQWPATLVQPVGSPLSLECTVEGTSNPNLYWYRQAAGRGLQLLFYSVGIGQISSEVPQNLSASRPQDRQFILSSKKLLLSDSGFYLCAWKASGGTGELFFGEGSRLTVL.

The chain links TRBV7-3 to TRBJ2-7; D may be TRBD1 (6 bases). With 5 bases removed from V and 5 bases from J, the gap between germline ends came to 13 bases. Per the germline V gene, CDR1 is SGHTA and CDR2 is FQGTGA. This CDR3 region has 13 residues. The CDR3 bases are TGTGCCAGCAGCCAGTTCGGACAGAACGAGCAGTACTTC. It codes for CASSQFGQNEQYF. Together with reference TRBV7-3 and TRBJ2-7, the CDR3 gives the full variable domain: GAGVSQTPSNKVTEKGKYVELRCDPISGHTALYWYRQSLGQGPEFLIYFQGTGAADDSGLPNDRFFAVRPEGSVSTLKIQRTERGDSAVYLCASSQFGQNEQYFGPGTRLTVT.

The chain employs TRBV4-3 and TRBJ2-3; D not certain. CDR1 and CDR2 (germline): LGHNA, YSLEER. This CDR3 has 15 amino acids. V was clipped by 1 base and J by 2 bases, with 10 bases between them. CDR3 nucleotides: TGCGCCAGCAGCCAAGGAGGCGGATACACAGATACGCAGTATTTT. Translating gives CASSQGGGYTDTQYF.

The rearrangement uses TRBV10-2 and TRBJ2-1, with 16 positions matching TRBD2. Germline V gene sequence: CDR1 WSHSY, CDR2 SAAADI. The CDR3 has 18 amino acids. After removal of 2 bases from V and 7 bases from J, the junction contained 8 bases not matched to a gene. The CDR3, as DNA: TGCGCCAGCAGTGAGACACCGGGACTAGCGGGGGGGCATAATGAGCAGTTCTTC. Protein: CASSETPGLAGGHNEQFF.

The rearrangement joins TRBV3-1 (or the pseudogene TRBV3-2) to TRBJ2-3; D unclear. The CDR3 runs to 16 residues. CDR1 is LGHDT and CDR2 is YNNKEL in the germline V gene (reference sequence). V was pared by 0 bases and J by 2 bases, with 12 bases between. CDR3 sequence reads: CASSQDGVPITDTQYF. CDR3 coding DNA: TGTGCCAGCAGCCAAGATGGTGTACCTATCACAGATACGCAGTATTTT.